This T cell receptor beta chain was retrieved from a study of blood T cells in healthy people across ages. Germline CDR1 MGHRA, CDR2 YSYEKL. CDR3 size: 15 residues. V lost 0 bases, J lost 7 bases, and 6 bases stayed unmatched. In regard to this clonotype: Its cognate antigen is unknown.

Through a sample-barcoded 5' primer and a J-beta primer mix, a second PCR was run for roughly 7 to 11 cycles. TCRdb re-called the 5' RACE reads through MiXCR, storing one row per CDR3 protein. The sample holds 1.5 million to 2 million distinct CDR3 sequences, roughly 27% seen once. Whole-study findings and limits: Nothing was known about donor CMV status, and this possibly confounded expanded clonotype changes.

The donors, aged about 6 to 90, were healthy Caucasians from Russia. They isolated at least 6 million PBMCs from each sample. The sample taken for sequencing was blood. The chain links TRBV4-1 to TRBJ2-3; 8 positions match TRBD2. The source is a woman aged 25-40 years in good health. CDR3 bases: TGCGCCAGCAGCCAAGATCCCGGGGGGGCAAATACGCAGTATTTT. It codes for CASSQDPGGANTQYF.